Below, 25 T cell receptor beta chains from the same sample are listed, as sequenced in a study of blood T cell repertoires in COVID-19. Assay: immunoSEQ multiplex PCR; the TCRdb copy retains only in-frame clones and omits some. The repertoire holds about 190,000 clones, around 80% seen once, with 2.8% in the top ten. Sequenced material: peripheral blood. These receptor sequences come from a woman over 75 with active or convalescent COVID-19.

V usage is TRBV5-8 and J usage is TRBJ1-2, with TRBD1 matching 7 bases. Trimming took 2 bases from V and 8 from J; bases not matched to a gene: 3. Germline V gene lookup returns CDR1 SGHTS and CDR2 YDEGEE. The CDR3 is 12 residues long. The chain's CDR3 is CASSFDRDGYTF. DNA for the CDR3: TGTGCCAGCAGCTTTGACAGGGACGGCTACACCTTC. Variable domain in full (rest from reference TRBV5-8 and TRBJ1-2): EAGVTQSPTHLIKTRGQQATLRCSPISGHTSVYWYQQALGLGLQFLLWYDEGEERNRGNFPPRFSGRQFPNYSSELNVNALELEDSALYLCASSFDRDGYTFGSGTRLTVV.

The chain carries TRBV4-1 and TRBJ2-1, with TRBD2 matching over 9 bases. The CDR3 covers 16 residues. Germline CDR1 MGHRA, CDR2 YSYEKL. V shed 3 bases, J shed 6 bases, and the junction held 9 bases outside the gene matches. The CDR3 nucleotides are TGCGCCAGCAGCCAGCTTCTAGCGGGGTTTGGCAATGAGCAGTTCTTC. Translated, it gives CASSQLLAGFGNEQFF.

The genes are TRBV19 and TRBJ1-2, with D unclear. V lost 1 base, J lost 6 bases, and 6 bases lay in between. The CDR3 consists of 12 residues. The V gene's germline CDR1 is LNHDA and CDR2 SQIVND (reference sequence). This CDR3 reads CASSIGGNGYTF. The CDR3 DNA follows: TGTGCCAGTAGTATAGGCGGGAATGGCTACACCTTC.

The table lists this clone with a count of one. The rearrangement uses TRBV10-1 and TRBJ2-7; the match to TRBD2 covers 7 bases. This CDR3 spans 14 amino acids. V was clipped by 8 bases and J by 3 bases; unmatched bases: 10. CDR1 and CDR2 from the germline V gene are WNHNN and SYGVQD (reference sequence). CDR3 DNA sequence: TGCGCCAGCCCATTGCGCAGGGAGGGCTACGAGCAGTACTTC. It translates to CASPLRREGYEQYF.

This clone was seen ten or more times. The V gene is TRBV18, the J gene TRBJ2-7, with 7 bases fitting TRBD1. Germline loops: CDR1 KGHSH, CDR2 LQKENI. Germline trimming cut 4 bases from V and 2 bases from J; bases unmatched to any gene: 8. This CDR3 is 15 amino acids long. The CDR3 region has the DNA TGTGCCAGCTCACGGACGACAGGGTCTACCTACGAGCAGTACTTC. This translates into CASSRTTGSTYEQYF.

This clone was counted a few times. The V call is TRBV27, the J call TRBJ2-7, with D possibly TRBD1 on 6 matching bases. The CDR3 is 15 amino acids. In germline, CDR1 is MNHEY, CDR2 SMNVEV (reference sequence). The V end was cut by 6 bases, the J end by 3 bases, with 18 bases between. The CDR3 is CASSLHRTAVYEQYF. The CDR3 nucleotides read TGTGCCAGCAGCCTACACCGGACAGCAGTCTACGAGCAGTACTTC.

The chain combines TRBV7-9 with TRBJ1-3; D remains unclear. V lost 1 base, J lost 0 bases, and 13 bases lay in between. Looked up from germline, CDR1 is SEHNR and CDR2 is FQNEAQ (reference sequence). The CDR3 sequence is 17 residues long. CDR3 protein: CASSLDRARLSGNTIYF. In nucleotides, the CDR3 is TGTGCCAGCAGCTTAGATCGAGCTCGTCTCTCTGGAAACACCATATATTTT.

V and J are TRBV19 and TRBJ1-3, with no clear D. Trimming took off 6 bases at V and 4 bases at J, with 10 bases between the two ends. The V gene's germline CDR1 is LNHDA and CDR2 SQIVND (reference sequence). The CDR3 totals 13 residues. For the CDR3, the DNA is TGTGCCAGTAGCCCATCGGGAGGAAACACCATATATTTT. This codes for CASSPSGGNTIYF.

The chain uses TRBV4-1 and TRBJ2-3, with D unresolved. From germline, CDR1 is MGHRA and CDR2 YSYEKL. The CDR3 runs 15 residues. V lost 0 bases and J lost 4, with 11 bases in between. Here the CDR3 reads CASSQEHIMPDTQYF. CDR3 nucleotide sequence: TGCGCCAGCAGCCAAGAACATATCATGCCAGATACGCAGTATTTT.

The chain uses TRBV24-1 and TRBJ1-3; D is uncertain. The CDR3 consists of 12 residues. Trimming stripped 3 bases from V and 6 bases from J, with 5 bases between. CDR1 and CDR2 from the germline V gene are KGHDR and SFDVKD. CDR3 loop: CATSDLSNTIYF. DNA of the CDR3: TGTGCCACCAGTGATCTCTCAAACACCATATATTTT.

J is TRBJ2-3 and V is TRBV5-1; a possible D gene is TRBD2 (5 bases). Germline CDR1 and CDR2: SGHRS and YFSETQ. The CDR3 sequence is 14 residues long. With 0 bases removed from V and 8 bases from J, the gap between germline ends came to 13 bases. The CDR3 protein is CASSLEATGGTQYF. The CDR3 region has the DNA TGCGCCAGCAGCTTGGAGGCTACCGGAGGTACGCAGTATTTT.

The chain recombines TRBV5-5 with TRBJ1-2; 7 positions match TRBD1. CDR3 length: 14 residues. After removal of 0 bases from V and 11 bases from J, the junction contained 10 bases not matched to a gene. Germline V gives CDR1 SGHKS, CDR2 YYEKEE (reference sequence). CDR3 protein: CASSLAVDRDAYTF. CDR3 DNA sequence: TGTGCCAGCAGCTTGGCCGTTGACAGGGATGCGTACACCTTC.

The chain joins TRBV18 to TRBJ1-1; D gene ambiguous. Germline CDR1 and CDR2: KGHSH and LQKENI. This CDR3 spans 17 amino acids. V gave up 0 bases and J gave up 0 bases, with 14 bases separating them. CDR3 sequence reads: CASSPPGRLPMNTEAFF. The CDR3 coding sequence is TGTGCCAGCTCACCACCGGGGAGACTACCCATGAACACTGAAGCTTTCTTT.

This clone occurred once. In nucleotides, the CDR3 is TGCAGCGTTGCTGGGGGGAATCAGCCCCAGCATTTT. It is translated as CSVAGGNQPQHF. V is TRBV29-1 and J is TRBJ1-5; weak D call: TRBD1 (5 bases). Germline V gene lookup returns CDR1 SQVTM and CDR2 ANQGSEA. V was pared by 4 bases and J by 4 bases, with 8 bases between. The CDR3 totals 12 residues.

This CDR3 is CASSLTGEKDGYTF. The CDR3 region has the DNA TGTGCCAGCAGCTTAACAGGGGAAAAGGATGGCTACACCTTC. The rearrangement uses TRBV7-8 and TRBJ1-2, with TRBD1 matching 7 bases. The CDR3 covers 14 residues. Germline assignment: CDR1 SGHVS and CDR2 FQNEAQ. The J segment lost 6 bases and the V segment lost 2 bases, leaving 6 bases of the junction unmatched. The variable domain in full, with the rest retrieved from reference TRBV7-8 and TRBJ1-2, is GAGVSQSPRYKVAKRGQDVALRCDPISGHVSLFWYQQALGQGPEFLTYFQNEAQLDKSGLPSDRFFAERPEGSVSTLKIQRTQQEDSAVYLCASSLTGEKDGYTFGSGTRLTVV.

The chain joins TRBV10-3 to TRBJ2-3; weak D call: TRBD1 (6 bases). The CDR3 has 14 amino acids. The V end lost 5 bases, the J end lost 3 bases, and 12 bases lay between the germline ends. CDR1 ENHRY and CDR2 SYGVKD come from the germline V gene. The CDR3 loop is CAISTAGDTDTQYF. DNA for the CDR3: TGTGCCATCAGTACGGCAGGGGATACAGATACGCAGTATTTT.

This clone has a single count. This chain connects TRBV5-6 to TRBJ2-7; 8 bases align to TRBD1. V dropped 2 bases and J dropped 2; count of bases not matched to a gene: 6. CDR3 size: 15 residues. Germline V lookup: CDR1 SGHDT, CDR2 YYEEEE. The DNA of the CDR3 is TGTGCCAGCAGCTTCGACAGGGGACCTGCCTACGAGCAGTACTTC. Translation: CASSFDRGPAYEQYF.

This rearrangement joins TRBV4-3 to TRBJ1-2; the match to TRBD1 covers 9 bases. Germline assignment: CDR1 LGHNA and CDR2 YSLEER. CDR3 length equals 15 residues. The V gene end was trimmed by 0 bases and the J gene end by 8 bases; junction bases not matched to a gene: 7. The CDR3 sequence: CASSQDFWTGDGYTF. The CDR3 DNA follows: TGCGCCAGCAGCCAAGATTTTTGGACAGGGGACGGCTACACCTTC.

The chain combines TRBV2 with TRBJ2-3; 12 nucleotides line up with TRBD2. Per the germline V gene, CDR1 is SNHLY and CDR2 is FYNNEI. The CDR3 length is 15 residues. The J segment lost 4 bases and the V segment lost 8 bases, leaving 7 bases of the junction unmatched. The CDR3 loop is CASGTGLAGADTQYF. Written as DNA, the CDR3 is TGTGCCAGCGGAACGGGACTAGCGGGTGCAGATACGCAGTATTTT.

The J gene is TRBJ2-1, the V gene TRBV6-2 or TRBV6-3, with 8 bases matching TRBD2. J gave up 7 bases and V 5 bases, and 10 bases lay outside the gene matches. CDR3 length: 15 residues. Germline lookup yields CDR1 MNHEY and CDR2 SVGEGT. Here the CDR3 DNA reads TGTGCCAGCAGTCCCCCCGGGGGGGTGGCAAATGAGCAGTTCTTC. Protein: CASSPPGGVANEQFF.

This chain joins TRBV7-2 and TRBJ2-3; a weak D match, TRBD1 (5 bases). Germline CDR1 SGHTA, CDR2 FQGNSA. The CDR3 is made up of 13 amino acids. Deletions cut 4 bases from V and 4 bases from J, with 9 bases between. The CDR3 here is CASSSLTADTQYF. CDR3 bases: TGTGCCAGCAGCTCCCTGACAGCAGATACGCAGTATTTT. Supplemented by reference TRBV7-2 and TRBJ2-3, the full variable domain reads GAGVSQSPSNKVTEKGKDVELRCDPISGHTALYWYRQSLGQGLEFLIYFQGNSAPDKSGLPSDRFSAERTGGSVSTLTIQRTQQEDSAVYLCASSSLTADTQYFGPGTRLTVL.

The chain links TRBV6-1 to TRBJ2-3, with 14 bases lining up with TRBD2. CDR3 length equals 17 residues. Germline lookup yields CDR1 MNHNS and CDR2 SASEGT. Trimming took 4 bases from V and 5 from J; bases not matched to a gene: 8. The CDR3 is CASSVTSGGVSGDTQYF. The CDR3 region has the DNA TGTGCCAGCAGTGTGACTAGCGGGGGGGTGTCGGGAGATACGCAGTATTTT.

The rearrangement joins TRBV29-1 to TRBJ2-1, with 7 bases matching TRBD1. Germline values: CDR1 SQVTM, CDR2 ANQGSEA. The CDR3 totals 14 residues. The junction had 4 bases not matched to a gene; V was cut back by 3 bases and J by 2 bases. The CDR3 coding sequence is TGCAGCGTTGACGACAGGGACACCTACAATGAGCAGTTCTTC. Protein: CSVDDRDTYNEQFF.

The chain links TRBV7-6 to TRBJ2-3, with D possibly being TRBD1 (6 bases). This CDR3 comprises 16 residues. CDR1 and CDR2 from the germline V gene are SGHVS and FNYEAQ. The germline V and J ends were trimmed by 5 bases and 5 bases, with 20 bases remaining between them. CDR3 in amino acids: CASSLQTGLWRDTQYF. DNA of the CDR3: TGTGCCAGCAGCCTCCAGACAGGACTTTGGAGAGATACGCAGTATTTT.

The chain has TRBV4-1 and TRBJ1-3; TRBD1 matches 9 bases. After removal of 7 bases from V and 3 bases from J, the junction contained 7 bases not matched to a gene. The CDR3 contains 15 residues. From germline, CDR1 is MGHRA and CDR2 YSYEKL. The CDR3 nucleotides read TGCGCCAGCACCCTATCGGACAGGGGTGGAAACACCATATATTTT. Its translation: CASTLSDRGGNTIYF.